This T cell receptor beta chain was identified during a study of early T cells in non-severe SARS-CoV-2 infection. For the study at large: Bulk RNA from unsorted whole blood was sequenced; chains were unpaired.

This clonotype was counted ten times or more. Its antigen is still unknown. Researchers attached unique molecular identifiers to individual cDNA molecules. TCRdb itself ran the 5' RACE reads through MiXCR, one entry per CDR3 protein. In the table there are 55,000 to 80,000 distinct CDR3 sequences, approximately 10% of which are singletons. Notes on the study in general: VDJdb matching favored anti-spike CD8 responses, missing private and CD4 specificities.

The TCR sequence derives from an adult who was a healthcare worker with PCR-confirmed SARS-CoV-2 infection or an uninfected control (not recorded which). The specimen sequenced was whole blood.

CDR3 nucleotide sequence: TGTGCCAGCAGCCCCCGACCGGGACCCGGGGGCTACGAGCAGTACTTC. Amino acid sequence: CASSPRPGPGGYEQYF. This rearrangement joins TRBV5-5 to TRBJ2-7; D might be TRBD2 (6 bases). This CDR3 contains 16 residues. Trimming shortened V by 4 bases and J by 3 bases, and 20 bases separated the two germline ends. Germline CDR1 is SGHKS and CDR2 is YYEKEE (reference sequence).